In this sample, the clone carrying this TCR beta chain turned up a few times. Its antigen remains unknown. Construction of the TCR beta libraries employed iRepertoire HTBI primers in conjunction with Arm-PCR of CDR3 regions. One entry per CDR3 protein results from TCRdb running MiXCR on the multiplex PCR reads. The table has roughly 520,000 distinct CDR3 sequences, about 12% seen once; the top ten hold over 7%. Stated time point: newly diagnosed GD, antithyroid drugs for less than 3 months. The authors made the TCR library using RNA they extracted from PBMCs. This sample is drawn from a study of regulatory T cells in long-lasting Graves disease. Study-wide results and caveats: Persistent-disease Graves' patients showed less TCR diversity than new cases.

Germline V gives CDR1 SGHNT, CDR2 YYREEE (reference sequence). This CDR3 is 15 amino acids long. V trimming: 2 bases; J trimming: 2 bases; junction bases outside the gene matches: 4. These data were also filed under a second study, of T cells in Graves' hyperthyroidism and ophthalmopathy.

The genes are TRBV5-4 and TRBJ2-7; 10 bases match TRBD1. This specimen consisted of peripheral blood mononuclear cells (PBMCs), obtained at new diagnosis, from a patient treated with antithyroid drugs. This clonotype was sampled from a woman aged 25-40 years with Graves disease. The CDR3 DNA is TGTGCCAGCAGCTTCGGGGACAGGGGTGCCTACGAGCAGTACTTC. Encoded protein: CASSFGDRGAYEQYF.